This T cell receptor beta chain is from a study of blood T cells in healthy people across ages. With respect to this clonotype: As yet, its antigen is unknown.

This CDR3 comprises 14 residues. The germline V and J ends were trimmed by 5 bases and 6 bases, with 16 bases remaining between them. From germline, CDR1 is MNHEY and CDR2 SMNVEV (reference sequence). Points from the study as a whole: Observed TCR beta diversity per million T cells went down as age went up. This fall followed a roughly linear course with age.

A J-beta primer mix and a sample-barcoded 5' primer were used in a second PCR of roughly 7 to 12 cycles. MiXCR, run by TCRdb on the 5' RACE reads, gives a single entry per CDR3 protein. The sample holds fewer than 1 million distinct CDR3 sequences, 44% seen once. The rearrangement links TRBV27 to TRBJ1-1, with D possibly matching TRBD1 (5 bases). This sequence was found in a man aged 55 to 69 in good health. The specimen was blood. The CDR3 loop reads CASSPGPGMSEAFF. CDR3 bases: TGTGCCAGCAGTCCGGGACCAGGGATGTCTGAAGCTTTCTTT.